This is a list of T cell receptor beta chains from one sample in a study of CDR3 diversity in severe acne. TCRdb recomputed calls from the PCR reads with MiXCR, one row per CDR3 protein. The repertoire holds about 100,000 distinct CDR3 sequences, with roughly half as singletons. The sample was blood. The receptors shown here come from a male donor with acne. Each CDR3 is given with its conserved first and last residue. The D gene is left open where the match is weak. Rows give clone size only sometimes, using once, few, many, or a class for an expanded clone.

j_gene: TRBJ2-5; d_gene: NA; v_gene: TRBV10-3; abundance: NA; CDR3nt: TGTGCCATCAGTGAACCGTACCAAGAGACCCAGTACTTC; CDR3aa: CAISEPYQETQYF
j_gene: TRBJ1-2; d_gene: NA; v_gene: TRBV7-2; abundance: NA; CDR3nt: TGTGCCAGCAGCTTGGGCCCCCCGGGTGGCTACACCTTC; CDR3aa: CASSLGPPGGYTF
j_gene: TRBJ1-3; d_gene: NA; v_gene: TRBV10-3; abundance: medium-sized; CDR3nt: TGTGCCATCAGGCCAGAAGCTGGAAACACCATATATTTT; CDR3aa: CAIRPEAGNTIYF
j_gene: TRBJ2-7; d_gene: NA; v_gene: TRBV5-1; abundance: medium-sized; CDR3nt: TGCGCCAGCAGCGAACGCTGGCAGCCCTACGAGCAGTACTTC; CDR3aa: CASSERWQPYEQYF
j_gene: TRBJ2-1; d_gene: NA; v_gene: TRBV2; abundance: NA; CDR3nt: TGTGCCAGCAGTCCACTCTACAATGAGCAGTTCTTC; CDR3aa: CASSPLYNEQFF
j_gene: TRBJ2-4; d_gene: TRBD1; v_gene: TRBV9; abundance: few; CDR3nt: TGTGCCAGCAGCGTCGGACAGGCTGGGAACATTCAGTACTTC; CDR3aa: CASSVGQAGNIQYF
j_gene: TRBJ2-1; d_gene: NA; v_gene: TRBV18; abundance: NA; CDR3nt: TGTGCCAGCTCAACCTCAGAGAGCTCCTACAATGAGCAGTTCTTC; CDR3aa: CASSTSESSYNEQFF
j_gene: TRBJ1-1; d_gene: NA; v_gene: TRBV12-3/TRBV12-4; abundance: many; CDR3nt: TGTGCCAGCAGTTTATCAGGGGTTGGCACTGAAGCTTTCTTT; CDR3aa: CASSLSGVGTEAFF
j_gene: TRBJ2-7; d_gene: NA; v_gene: TRBV20-1; abundance: NA; CDR3nt: TGCAGTGCTAGAGATCTCAGGGGGCAGTACTTC; CDR3aa: CSARDLRGQYF
j_gene: TRBJ1-4; d_gene: TRBD1; v_gene: TRBV7-8; abundance: NA; CDR3nt: TGTGCCAGCAGCCAGGGACAGGGCGGCGAAAAACTGTTTTTT; CDR3aa: CASSQGQGGEKLFF
j_gene: TRBJ2-3; d_gene: NA; v_gene: TRBV28; abundance: NA; CDR3nt: TGTGCCAGCAGTCCGCGTCATATTAGCATAGATACGCAGTATTTT; CDR3aa: CASSPRHISIDTQYF
j_gene: TRBJ1-4; d_gene: NA; v_gene: TRBV7-8; abundance: few; CDR3nt: TGTGCCAGCAGCGACCGACGGGCCGACAAGACGGCTAATGAAAAACTGTTTTTT; CDR3aa: CASSDRRADKTANEKLFF
j_gene: TRBJ2-1; d_gene: TRBD1; v_gene: TRBV27; abundance: NA; CDR3nt: TGTGCCAGCAGTTTCTCAGGGGGCGGCTATGAGCAGTTCTTC; CDR3aa: CASSFSGGGYEQFF